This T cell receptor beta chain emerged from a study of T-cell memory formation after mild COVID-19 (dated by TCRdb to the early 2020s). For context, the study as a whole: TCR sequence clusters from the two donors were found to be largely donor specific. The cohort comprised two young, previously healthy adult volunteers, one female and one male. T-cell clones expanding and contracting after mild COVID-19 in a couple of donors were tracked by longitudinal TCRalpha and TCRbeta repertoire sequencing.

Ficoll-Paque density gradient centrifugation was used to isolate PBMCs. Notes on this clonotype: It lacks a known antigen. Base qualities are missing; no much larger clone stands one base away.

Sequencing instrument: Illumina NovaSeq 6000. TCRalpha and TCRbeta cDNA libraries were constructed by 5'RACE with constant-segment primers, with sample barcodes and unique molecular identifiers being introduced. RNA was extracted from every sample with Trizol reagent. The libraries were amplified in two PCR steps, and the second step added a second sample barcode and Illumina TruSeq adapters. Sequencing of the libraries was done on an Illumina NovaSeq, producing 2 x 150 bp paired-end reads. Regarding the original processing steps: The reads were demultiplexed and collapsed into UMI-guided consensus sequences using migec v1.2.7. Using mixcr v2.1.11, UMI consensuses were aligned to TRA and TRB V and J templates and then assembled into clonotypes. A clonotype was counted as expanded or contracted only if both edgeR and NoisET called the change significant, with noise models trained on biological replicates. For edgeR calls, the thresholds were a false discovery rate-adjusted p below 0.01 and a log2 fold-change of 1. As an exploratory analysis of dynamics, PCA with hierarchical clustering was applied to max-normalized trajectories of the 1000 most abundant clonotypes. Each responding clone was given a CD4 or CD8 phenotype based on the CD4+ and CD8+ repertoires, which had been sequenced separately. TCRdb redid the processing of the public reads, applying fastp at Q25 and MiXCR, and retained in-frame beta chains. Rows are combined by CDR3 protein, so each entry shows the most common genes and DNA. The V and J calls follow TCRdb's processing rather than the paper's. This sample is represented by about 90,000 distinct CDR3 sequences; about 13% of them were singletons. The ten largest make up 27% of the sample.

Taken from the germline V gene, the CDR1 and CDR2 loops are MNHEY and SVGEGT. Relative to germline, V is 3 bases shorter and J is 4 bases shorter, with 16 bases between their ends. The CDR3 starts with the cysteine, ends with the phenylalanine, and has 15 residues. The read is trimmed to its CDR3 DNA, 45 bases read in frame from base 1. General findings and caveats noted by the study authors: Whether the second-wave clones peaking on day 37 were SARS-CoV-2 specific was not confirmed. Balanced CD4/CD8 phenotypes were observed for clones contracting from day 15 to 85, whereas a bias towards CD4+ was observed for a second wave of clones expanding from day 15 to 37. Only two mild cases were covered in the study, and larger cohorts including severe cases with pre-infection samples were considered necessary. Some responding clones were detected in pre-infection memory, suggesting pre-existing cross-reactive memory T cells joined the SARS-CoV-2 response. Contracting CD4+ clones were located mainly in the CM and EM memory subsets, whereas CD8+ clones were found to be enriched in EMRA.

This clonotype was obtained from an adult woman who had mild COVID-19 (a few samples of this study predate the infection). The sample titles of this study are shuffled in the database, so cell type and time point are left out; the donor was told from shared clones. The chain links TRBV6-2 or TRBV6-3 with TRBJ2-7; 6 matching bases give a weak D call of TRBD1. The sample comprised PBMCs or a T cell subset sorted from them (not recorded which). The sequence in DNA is TGTGCCAGCAGTTATTTGACGGGGACACTTTACGAGCAGTACTTC. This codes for CASSYLTGTLYEQYF.